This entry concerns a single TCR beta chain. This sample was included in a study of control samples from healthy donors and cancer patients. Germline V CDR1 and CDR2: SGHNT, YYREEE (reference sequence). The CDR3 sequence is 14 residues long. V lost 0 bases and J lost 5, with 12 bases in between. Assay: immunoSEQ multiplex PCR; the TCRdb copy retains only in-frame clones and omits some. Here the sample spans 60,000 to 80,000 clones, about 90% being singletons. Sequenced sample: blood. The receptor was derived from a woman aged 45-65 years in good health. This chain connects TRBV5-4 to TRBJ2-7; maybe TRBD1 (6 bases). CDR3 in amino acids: CASSLGQGRHEQYF. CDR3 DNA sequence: TGTGCCAGCAGCTTGGGTCAGGGGAGACACGAGCAGTACTTC. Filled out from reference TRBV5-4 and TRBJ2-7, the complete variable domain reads ETGVTQSPTHLIKTRGQQVTLRCSSQSGHNTVSWYQQALGQGPQFIFQYYREEENGRGNFPPRFSGLQFPNYSSELNVNALELDDSALYLCASSLGQGRHEQYFGPGTRLTVT.